The 9 T cell receptor beta chains given below trace back to one sample, sequenced in a study of blood T cell repertoires in COVID-19. Generated by immunoSEQ multiplex PCR, the TCRdb table keeps only in-frame clones and is missing some. Of about 280,000 clones listed, approximately 86% are singletons. The material sequenced was peripheral blood. All receptors derive from a woman in her 30s who had recovered from COVID-19.

This rearrangement joins TRBV6-5 to TRBJ2-7, with 9 bases fitting TRBD1. CDR3 size: 15 residues. Germline V gene data show CDR1 as MNHEY and CDR2 as SVGAGI. The V segment lost 5 bases and the J segment 1 base; nucleotides outside the gene matches: 6. The CDR3 here is CASSQDRGTSYEQYF. The CDR3, as DNA: TGTGCCAGCAGTCAGGACAGGGGAACGTCCTACGAGCAGTACTTC.

The chain links TRBV28 to TRBJ2-5, with 16 nucleotides matching TRBD2. This CDR3 comprises 17 residues. CDR1 and CDR2 (germline): MDHEN, SYDVKM. J was trimmed by 6 bases and V by 4 bases; bases with no gene match: 8. The CDR3 DNA follows: TGTGCCAGCAGTTCCGGGACTAGCGGGAGGGCCGGGCAGACCCAGTACTTC. This codes for CASSSGTSGRAGQTQYF.

This chain joins TRBV24-1 and TRBJ1-5; 7 bases map to TRBD1. CDR3 length: 16 amino acids. Germline assignment: CDR1 KGHDR and CDR2 SFDVKD. The CDR3 protein is CAHQWGQPTDHQPQHF. The CDR3 coding sequence is TGTGCACACCAGTGGGGACAGCCAACAGATCATCAGCCCCAGCATTTT.

The chain combines TRBV4-1 with TRBJ1-1, with 8 bases aligning to TRBD1. Germline V gene lookup returns CDR1 MGHRA and CDR2 YSYEKL. The CDR3 runs 13 residues. V gave up 5 bases and J gave up 4 bases; unmatched junction bases: 3. CDR3 loop: CASSGTGSTEAFF. Written as DNA, the CDR3 is TGCGCCAGCAGCGGGACAGGCTCCACTGAAGCTTTCTTT.

The J gene is TRBJ2-6, the V gene TRBV3-1 (or the pseudogene TRBV3-2); D ambiguous. V dropped 3 bases and J dropped 0 bases, with 18 bases sitting between them. CDR3 length: 19 residues. The germline V gene has CDR1 LGHDT and CDR2 YNNKEL (reference sequence). The CDR3 nucleotides read TGTGCCAGCAGCCAGTTTGCGGAGCGAACCAGCTCTGGGGCCAACGTCCTGACTTTC. This gives the protein CASSQFAERTSSGANVLTF.

The chain has TRBV5-4 and TRBJ2-7; D uncertain. The CDR3 contains 11 residues. The germline CDR1 and CDR2 sequences are SGHNT and YYREEE (reference sequence). V shed 3 bases and J shed 1 base, with 2 bases lying between them. The CDR3 region is CASSSSYEQYF. DNA of the CDR3: TGTGCCAGCAGCTCATCCTACGAGCAGTACTTC.

The sample holds a few counts of this clone. This sequence joins TRBV7-2 and TRBJ2-1; TRBD2 might be the D (6 bases). V gave up 6 bases and J gave up 7 bases, with 19 bases separating them. The germline CDR1 and CDR2 sequences are SGHTA and FQGNSA. CDR3 length equals 15 residues. The CDR3 DNA is TGTGCCAGCAGATTAAAGGGACTTTTTCAAAATGAGCAGTTCTTC. Protein: CASRLKGLFQNEQFF. The full variable domain, in which reference TRBV7-2 and TRBJ2-1 provide the parts outside the CDR3, is GAGVSQSPSNKVTEKGKDVELRCDPISGHTALYWYRQSLGQGLEFLIYFQGNSAPDKSGLPSDRFSAERTGGSVSTLTIQRTQQEDSAVYLCASRLKGLFQNEQFFGPGTRLTVL.

V and J are TRBV19 and TRBJ1-2; 7 nucleotides line up with TRBD1. Germline values: CDR1 LNHDA, CDR2 SQIVND (reference sequence). Losses at the gene ends were 1 base for V and 6 bases for J; bases not matched to a gene: 8. The CDR3 covers 15 residues. This CDR3 reads CASSIGGGRSHGYTF. The DNA of the CDR3 is TGTGCCAGTAGTATAGGAGGGGGCCGTTCTCATGGCTACACCTTC.

The chain recombines TRBV21-1 with TRBJ1-3. TRBV21-1 has pseudogene status. This CDR3 comprises 16 residues. This chain's CDR3 is CASSKMGGVAGNTIYF. CDR3 coding DNA: TGTGCCAGCAGCAAAATGGGGGGGGTCGCGGGAAACACCATATATTTT.